This TCR beta chain was obtained from a study of T cell responses to AZD1222 COVID-19 vaccine. Findings and caveats of the study: The study found vaccine-associated CD4 TCRs spanning spike, dominant at 160-218 and 743-854. Clonal diversity was possibly underestimated; the donors were predominantly white British and more often female.

After removal of 5 bases from V and 5 bases from J, the junction contained 13 bases not matched to a gene. The germline V gene has CDR1 SEHNR and CDR2 FQNEAQ (reference sequence). The CDR3 has 16 amino acids. As concerns this clone: Its specificity is unknown.

Generated by immunoSEQ multiplex PCR, the TCRdb table keeps only in-frame clones and is missing some. The table shows about 140,000 clones, with about nine tenths occurring only once. The sequencing used peripheral blood, collected on day 0 of AZD1222 vaccination. V and J are TRBV7-9 and TRBJ2-3, with 7 bases matching TRBD2. This clonotype was sampled from an adult in good health. This chain's CDR3 is CASSLNVGGIGDTQYF. For the CDR3, the DNA is TGTGCCAGCAGCCTGAATGTGGGGGGGATAGGAGATACGCAGTATTTT.